This TCR beta chain was captured in a study of blood T cell repertoires in COVID-19. Study information: Material from acute and convalescent COVID-19 was sourced from the United States, Italy and Spain. PBMCs, B-cell-depleted T cells, or T cells provided the cDNA or gDNA that made up the material.

In the original processing: How many nucleated cells were present was estimated from reference gene primer amplification. The assay was immunoSEQ multiplex PCR, and TCRdb's table has in-frame clones only and misses some. The V and J calls and the clone size are those of that table, but D and trimming were determined from the DNA. Of 200,000 to 250,000 clones in the sample, roughly 80% were seen once. With 1 base clipped from V and 6 bases from J, the junction kept 8 bases outside the gene matches. The CDR3 spans 14 residues. The germline V gene encodes CDR1 GTSNPN and CDR2 SVGIG (reference sequence).

The rearrangement joins TRBV30 to TRBJ1-2, with 7 bases that match TRBD1. The sequenced material came from peripheral blood. This receptor was taken from a woman in her 70s with active or convalescent COVID-19. DNA of the CDR3: TGTGCCTGGAGTGGGGGGAACAGGGGAGATGGCTACACCTTC. Its translation is CAWSGGNRGDGYTF.